The 8 T cell receptor beta chains in this list originate from one sample, sequenced in a study of somatic mutations in cytotoxic T cells in rheumatoid arthritis. Using immunoSEQ multiplex PCR, the repertoire was profiled, and TCRdb retains in-frame clones only, with some absent. The data hold about 27,000 clones, with around 74% observed a single time. Sequenced input: CD8+ T cells sorted from blood. All receptors come from a woman in her late teens or twenties in good health.

The chain carries TRBV7-9 and TRBJ1-2, with TRBD1 matching over 7 bases. The V and J ends lost 5 bases and 6 bases, in that order; junction bases with no gene match: 3. Per the germline V gene, CDR1 is SEHNR and CDR2 is FQNEAQ (reference sequence). The CDR3 runs to 12 residues. CDR3 sequence reads: CASSAGQDGYTF. As DNA, the CDR3 is TGTGCCAGCAGCGCCGGACAGGATGGCTACACCTTC. Full variable domain (rest looked up from reference TRBV7-9 and TRBJ1-2): DTGVSQNPRHKITKRGQNVTFRCDPISEHNRLYWYRQTLGQGPEFLTYFQNEAQLEKSRLLSDRFSAERPKGSFSTLEIQRTEQGDSAMYLCASSAGQDGYTFGSGTRLTVV.

The rearrangement links TRBV11-2 to TRBJ2-7; D is unclear. This CDR3 spans 10 amino acids. Germline CDR1 reads SGHAT; CDR2 reads FQNNGV. Trimming stripped 3 bases from V and 5 bases from J, with 2 bases between. The CDR3 DNA reads as TGTGCCAGCAGCTTGGACGAGCAGTACTTC. Protein product: CASSLDEQYF.

The J gene is TRBJ2-1, the V gene TRBV27; no firm D call. CDR1 and CDR2 from the germline V gene are MNHEY and SMNVEV (reference sequence). Between the trimmed V and J ends, which lost 0 bases and 6 bases, there was a span of 9 bases. CDR3 length equals 14 residues. CDR3 region: CASSLSFLSNEQFF. CDR3 nucleotide sequence: TGTGCCAGCAGTTTATCCTTTTTAAGCAATGAGCAGTTCTTC.

The V and J genes are TRBV7-9 and TRBJ1-2; TRBD1 matches at 8 bases. Germline-derived CDR1 and CDR2 are SEHNR and FQNEAQ (reference sequence). There are 15 residues in the CDR3. V lost 7 bases and J lost 4; bases outside the gene matches: 11. The DNA of the CDR3 is TGTGCCAGCACCCGCCCCGGACAGGGTCCCTATGGCTACACCTTC. Residues: CASTRPGQGPYGYTF.

The chain carries TRBV19 and TRBJ1-1; D not certain. The CDR3 is 12 residues long. Trimming removed 3 bases at V and 0 bases at J, with 2 bases between. Germline assignment: CDR1 LNHDA and CDR2 SQIVND (reference sequence). The CDR3: CASSMVNTEAFF. The CDR3 region has the DNA TGTGCCAGTAGTATGGTGAACACTGAAGCTTTCTTT.

This chain connects TRBV6-1 to TRBJ2-3; D might be TRBD1 (7 bases). Germline CDR1 and CDR2: MNHNS and SASEGT. V was clipped by 9 bases and J by 2 bases, with 18 bases between them. The CDR3 runs to 15 residues. The CDR3 DNA sequence: TGTGCCAGAATCGGACAGGAGGGGGACACAGATACGCAGTATTTT. It specifies CARIGQEGDTDTQYF.

This clone was seen more than once but under ten times. This chain joins TRBV14 and TRBJ1-1; TRBD1 matches 8 bases. The germline V gene has CDR1 SGHDN and CDR2 FVKESK. This CDR3 contains 14 residues. The V gene end was trimmed by 0 bases and the J gene end by 3 bases; junction bases not matched to a gene: 0. The CDR3 sequence: CASSQEQGDTEAFF. CDR3 DNA sequence: TGTGCCAGCAGCCAAGAACAGGGGGACACTGAAGCTTTCTTT.

This chain joins TRBV28 and TRBJ2-5; perhaps TRBD2 as D (6 bases). Germline assignment: CDR1 MDHEN and CDR2 SYDVKM. The CDR3 is 13 amino acids. The V end was cut by 1 base, the J end by 9 bases, with 12 bases between. Written as DNA, the CDR3 is TGTGCCAGCAGTTTATTTTCGGGGGAGGCCCAGTACTTC. Translated, it gives CASSLFSGEAQYF. The whole variable domain, remainder taken from reference TRBV28 and TRBJ2-5, is DVKVTQSSRYLVKRTGEKVFLECVQDMDHENMFWYRQDPGLGLRLIYFSYDVKMKEKGDIPEGYSVSREKKERFSLILESASTNQTSMYLCASSLFSGEAQYFGPGTRLLVL.